These 28 T cell receptor beta chains share one sample of origin, sequenced in a study of T cells in tuberculosis. Profiled with immunoSEQ multiplex PCR; TCRdb holds only in-frame clones, not every one. The profile shows about 43,000 clones, roughly 94% of them singletons. Material for sequencing was PBMCs. The receptor set was obtained from a donor aged 10-29 years with latent tuberculosis or without tuberculosis infection. Some clones in this sample may be carry-over from other donors' samples.

The V and J genes are TRBV30 and TRBJ1-4; D unclear. Per germline, CDR1 GTSNPN and CDR2 SVGIG (reference sequence). The CDR3 runs to 15 residues. V lost 0 bases, J lost 3 bases, and 11 bases lay in between. The CDR3 nucleotides are TGTGCCTGGAGTGTTCTGAGCCTAGCTAATGAAAAACTGTTTTTT. Its translation is CAWSVLSLANEKLFF.

The rearrangement links TRBV7-9 to TRBJ1-1; D remains ambiguous. The V gene lost 3 bases and the J gene lost 1 base, with 6 bases spanning the gap. Germline values: CDR1 SEHNR, CDR2 FQNEAQ (reference sequence). This CDR3 has 13 amino acids. CDR3 amino acids: CASSFDTNTEAFF. CDR3 nucleotide sequence: TGTGCCAGCAGCTTCGACACGAACACTGAAGCTTTCTTT.

The chain combines TRBV4-3 with TRBJ1-5; D is perhaps TRBD1 (6 bases). In germline, CDR1 is LGHNA, CDR2 YSLEER. This CDR3 has 16 amino acids. V was cut by 0 bases and J by 2 bases, with 11 bases left in between. The DNA for the CDR3 is TGCGCCAGCAGCCAAGATGTGTGGACAGGCAATCAGCCCCAGCATTTT. Protein: CASSQDVWTGNQPQHF.

The V gene is TRBV2, the J gene TRBJ1-1; the D is unclear. This CDR3 region has 14 residues. The germline V gene encodes CDR1 SNHLY and CDR2 FYNNEI. V lost 3 bases and J lost 0, with 8 bases in between. CDR3 nucleotide sequence: TGTGCCAGCAGTGACATAGCAATGAACACTGAAGCTTTCTTT. Translated: CASSDIAMNTEAFF. Using reference TRBV2 and TRBJ1-1 for the parts outside the CDR3, the full variable domain is EPEVTQTPSHQVTQMGQEVILRCVPISNHLYFYWYRQILGQKVEFLVSFYNNEISEKSEIFDDQFSVERPDGSNFTLKIRSTKLEDSAMYFCASSDIAMNTEAFFGQGTRLTVV.

The J gene is TRBJ2-7, the V gene TRBV6-1; weak D call: TRBD2 (6 bases). Germline CDR1 MNHNS, CDR2 SASEGT. Trimming took off 4 bases at V and 3 bases at J, with 16 bases between the two ends. CDR3 length: 15 residues. For the CDR3, the DNA is TGTGCCAGCAGTGTGGCAGGGATGGGAGGCTACGAGCAGTACTTC. Amino acids: CASSVAGMGGYEQYF.

This clone came up a few times. The rearrangement joins TRBV11-2 to TRBJ1-5; D perhaps matches TRBD1 (5 bases). This CDR3 comprises 15 residues. Germline CDR1 is SGHAT and CDR2 is FQNNGV. V was pared by 10 bases and J by 5 bases, with 21 bases between. This chain's CDR3 is CATSSLRTHHQPQHF. In DNA, the CDR3 is TGTGCCACCTCCTCATTAAGGACACATCATCAGCCCCAGCATTTT.

The count of this clone is one. The gene calls are TRBV6-5 and TRBJ2-2; 8 bases are shared with TRBD2. Germline V gene sequence: CDR1 MNHEY, CDR2 SVGAGI. J gave up 9 bases and V 8 bases, and 5 bases lay outside the gene matches. This CDR3 has 12 residues. As DNA, the CDR3 is TGTGCCAGCCTTAGCGGGGTACGGGAGCTGTTTTTT. Translation: CASLSGVRELFF.

This chain links TRBV6-1 with TRBJ2-5, with D tentatively TRBD2 (6 bases). Trimming left V 4 bases short and J 7 bases short, with 16 bases between. This CDR3 is built from 14 residues. Germline CDR1 MNHNS, CDR2 SASEGT. The CDR3 bases are TGTGCCAGCAGTGGTGCGGGATCGCGATTGACCCAGTACTTC. Its protein is CASSGAGSRLTQYF.

This chain connects TRBV27 to TRBJ1-1; 9 bases are shared with TRBD1. Germline V gives CDR1 MNHEY, CDR2 SMNVEV (reference sequence). Germline trimming cut 4 bases from V and 4 bases from J; bases unmatched to any gene: 10. The CDR3 length is 16 residues. As DNA, the CDR3 is TGTGCCAGCAGTTCCGGACAGGGGAAGAGGTCCACTGAAGCTTTCTTT. Residues: CASSSGQGKRSTEAFF.

This chain links TRBV21-1 with TRBJ1-3. TRBV21-1 is recorded as a pseudogene. CDR3 length: 16 amino acids. CDR3 region: CASSKAGEGGRNTIYF. Written as DNA, the CDR3 is TGTGCCAGCAGCAAAGCCGGTGAGGGAGGGAGAAACACCATATATTTT.

This clone was seen a single time. The J gene is TRBJ1-1, the V gene TRBV30, with 8 bases identical to TRBD1. The germline V gene encodes CDR1 GTSNPN and CDR2 SVGIG (reference sequence). The ends lost 5 bases at V and 4 bases at J; junction bases unmatched: 3. The CDR3 consists of 12 residues. The CDR3 DNA reads TGTGCCTGGGACACAGGGGGCACTGAAGCTTTCTTT. Protein: CAWDTGGTEAFF.

The CDR3 loop is CATSRDRGTATRYQETQYF. As DNA, the CDR3 is TGTGCCACCAGCAGAGATAGAGGGACAGCCACCCGGTATCAAGAGACCCAGTACTTC. The chain joins TRBV15 to TRBJ2-5; 7 bases agree with TRBD1. Germline loops: CDR1 LNHNV, CDR2 YYDKDF (reference sequence). Losses at the gene ends were 0 bases for V and 2 bases for J; bases not matched to a gene: 15. The CDR3 has 19 residues.

The V and J genes are TRBV5-1 and TRBJ1-2, with 7 bases matching TRBD1. V was clipped by 0 bases and J by 4 bases; unmatched bases: 6. The germline CDR1 and CDR2 sequences are SGHRS and YFSETQ. The CDR3 consists of 15 residues. The CDR3 region is CASSLGQGWGYGYTF. For the CDR3, the DNA is TGCGCCAGCAGCTTGGGACAGGGATGGGGCTATGGCTACACCTTC.

The CDR3 DNA reads TGTGCCAGCAGCTTAGGTGGCACTAACTATGGCTACACCTTC. Its translation is CASSLGGTNYGYTF. The chain combines TRBV7-2 with TRBJ1-2; no definite D call. Germline CDR1 reads SGHTA; CDR2 reads FQGNSA. CDR3 length equals 14 residues. V was shortened by 1 base and J by 0 bases, with 6 bases between the two germline ends.

The CDR3: CASGQGLAGKSYNEQFF. In DNA, the CDR3 is TGTGCTAGTGGCCAAGGACTAGCGGGTAAGAGCTACAATGAGCAGTTCTTC. The chain uses TRBV12-5 and TRBJ2-1; 11 bases are a match to TRBD2. The CDR3 loop spans 17 amino acids. CDR1 LGHNT and CDR2 FRNRAP come from the germline V gene. With 6 bases clipped from V and 3 bases from J, the junction kept 10 bases outside the gene matches.

The rearrangement joins TRBV19 to TRBJ2-5; perhaps TRBD2 as D (5 bases). Germline CDR1 reads LNHDA; CDR2 reads SQIVND (reference sequence). This CDR3 is built from 14 residues. V was trimmed by 5 bases and J by 1 base, leaving 11 bases between them. The CDR3 coding sequence is TGTGCCAGTAGTCCTGACTATACCCAAGAGACCCAGTACTTC. It yields the protein CASSPDYTQETQYF.

This chain joins TRBV27 and TRBJ2-2, with 12 positions matching TRBD2. Germline values: CDR1 MNHEY, CDR2 SMNVEV (reference sequence). V was clipped by 2 bases and J by 8 bases; unmatched bases: 12. CDR3 size: 18 residues. The CDR3 loop is CASSLTSTSGRFGGELFF. CDR3 bases: TGTGCCAGCAGTTTAACATCGACTAGCGGGAGATTTGGTGGGGAGCTGTTTTTT.

This sequence joins TRBV7-2 and TRBJ2-1; D call uncertain. CDR3 length: 16 residues. CDR1 is SGHTA, CDR2 FQGNSA, per germline. Trimming pared 4 bases from V and 8 bases from J, leaving 21 bases between. This chain's CDR3 is CASSSFPRSFLDEQFF. The DNA for the CDR3 is TGTGCCAGCAGCTCCTTCCCTCGATCGTTTTTAGATGAGCAGTTCTTC.

The chain combines TRBV7-9 with TRBJ2-1; 8 positions agree with TRBD2. The V segment lost 5 bases and the J segment 5 bases; nucleotides outside the gene matches: 14. Germline CDR1 SEHNR, CDR2 FQNEAQ (reference sequence). This CDR3 has 17 residues. This CDR3 reads CASSPPFEREHHNEQFF. The DNA of the CDR3 is TGTGCCAGCAGCCCACCGTTCGAGCGGGAGCACCACAATGAGCAGTTCTTC. Based on the CDR3 plus reference TRBV7-9 and TRBJ2-1, the full variable domain is DTGVSQNPRHKITKRGQNVTFRCDPISEHNRLYWYRQTLGQGPEFLTYFQNEAQLEKSRLLSDRFSAERPKGSFSTLEIQRTEQGDSAMYLCASSPPFEREHHNEQFFGPGTRLTVL.

This rearrangement joins TRBV30 to TRBJ2-1; 11 bases are a match to TRBD2. CDR1 is GTSNPN and CDR2 is SVGIG in the germline V gene (reference sequence). The J segment lost 6 bases and the V segment lost 2 bases, leaving 3 bases of the junction unmatched. This CDR3 region has 14 residues. CDR3 protein: CAWSRLAGSNEQFF. CDR3 bases: TGTGCCTGGAGTAGACTAGCGGGATCCAATGAGCAGTTCTTC.

This clone was observed a single time. This sequence joins TRBV7-3 and TRBJ2-7, with 8 nucleotides matching TRBD2. This CDR3 has 12 amino acids. The junction had 1 base not matched to a gene; V was cut back by 3 bases and J by 6 bases. Germline V gene lookup returns CDR1 SGHTA and CDR2 FQGTGA. The CDR3 here is CASSFTSGEQYF. CDR3 nucleotides: TGTGCCAGCAGCTTTACTAGCGGCGAGCAGTACTTC.

This chain links TRBV21-1 with TRBJ2-1; the D segment call TRBD2 is taken from the table without a DNA check. TRBV21-1 is classified as a pseudogene. The CDR3 contains 22 residues. This CDR3 reads CASSKGSWRIYTGVWTYNEQFF. In DNA form, the CDR3 reads TGTGCCAGCAGCAAAGGGTCCTGGCGAATCTACACGGGAGTCTGGACCTACAATGAGCAGTTCTTC.

The chain uses TRBV7-2 and TRBJ2-5; D gene ambiguous. CDR3 length: 13 residues. The ends were cut back, 1 base at V and 3 bases at J, with 6 bases in the middle. From germline, CDR1 is SGHTA and CDR2 FQGNSA. The CDR3 DNA reads as TGTGCCAGCAGCTTAGAGCCGGAAGAGACCCAGTACTTC. Protein sequence: CASSLEPEETQYF. The full variable domain, rest sourced from reference TRBV7-2 and TRBJ2-5, is GAGVSQSPSNKVTEKGKDVELRCDPISGHTALYWYRQSLGQGLEFLIYFQGNSAPDKSGLPSDRFSAERTGGSVSTLTIQRTQQEDSAVYLCASSLEPEETQYFGPGTRLLVL.

The rearrangement joins TRBV4-3 to TRBJ2-3; a possible D gene is TRBD2 (6 bases). V was clipped by 0 bases and J by 5 bases, with 18 bases between them. Per germline, CDR1 LGHNA and CDR2 YSLEER. This CDR3 region has 17 residues. CDR3 region: CASSQERLRESLDTQYF. The CDR3 DNA sequence: TGCGCCAGCAGCCAAGAGAGGTTACGGGAGTCTCTAGATACGCAGTATTTT.

V gene TRBV18 combines with J gene TRBJ2-7, with TRBD1 matching 9 bases. The ends lost 3 bases at V and 3 bases at J; junction bases unmatched: 9. The CDR3 totals 16 residues. Germline V gene lookup returns CDR1 KGHSH and CDR2 LQKENI. The CDR3 sequence: CASSPTTGTGSYEQYF. The CDR3 bases are TGTGCCAGCTCACCCACCACTGGGACAGGGAGCTACGAGCAGTACTTC.

The J gene is TRBJ2-7, the V gene TRBV30; D possibly corresponds to TRBD2 (6 bases). The germline gives CDR1 GTSNPN, CDR2 SVGIG (reference sequence). This CDR3 is 19 amino acids long. V dropped 1 base and J dropped 1 base, with 26 bases sitting between them. The DNA for the CDR3 is TGTGCCTGGAGTGGAACCGGGACTCCCGATAACAGCGGGTCCTACGAGCAGTACTTC. As protein: CAWSGTGTPDNSGSYEQYF. Full variable domain (rest looked up from reference TRBV30 and TRBJ2-7): SQTIHQWPATLVQPVGSPLSLECTVEGTSNPNLYWYRQAAGRGLQLLFYSVGIGQISSEVPQNLSASRPQDRQFILSSKKLLLSDSGFYLCAWSGTGTPDNSGSYEQYFGPGTRLTVT.

The chain joins TRBV7-2 to TRBJ1-2; maybe TRBD1 (5 bases). The germline V and J ends were trimmed by 7 bases and 1 base, with 7 bases remaining between them. The CDR3 is made up of 12 amino acids. From germline, CDR1 is SGHTA and CDR2 FQGNSA. The CDR3 spells CASTQGNYGYTF. DNA for the CDR3: TGTGCCAGCACCCAGGGTAACTATGGCTACACCTTC.

The V gene is TRBV28, the J gene TRBJ1-1; tentatively, D is TRBD1 (5 bases). The CDR3 has 15 amino acids. Trimming removed 1 base at V and 4 bases at J, with 13 bases between. Germline CDR1 and CDR2: MDHEN and SYDVKM. CDR3 sequence: CASSLSGEGATEAFF. The CDR3 DNA reads as TGTGCCAGCAGTTTATCAGGTGAAGGGGCCACTGAAGCTTTCTTT.